These 10 T cell receptor beta chains share one sample of origin, sequenced in a study of blood T cell repertoires in COVID-19. Using immunoSEQ multiplex PCR, the repertoire was profiled, and TCRdb retains in-frame clones only, with some absent. The repertoire holds roughly 500,000 clones, with 88% as singletons. Material for sequencing was PBMCs or T cells enriched from blood (not recorded which). Receptors originate from an older woman who had recovered from COVID-19.

The chain has TRBV10-3 and TRBJ1-5; TRBD1 matches 8 bases. The J segment lost 7 bases and the V segment lost 8 bases, leaving 4 bases of the junction unmatched. Germline CDR1 reads ENHRY; CDR2 reads SYGVKD. This CDR3 comprises 12 residues. Here the CDR3 reads CAILTGGQPQHF. The DNA of the CDR3 is TGTGCCATCCTAACAGGGGGACAGCCCCAGCATTTT.

A word on this clone: This may be a read error, as it is one base from a much larger clone. V usage is TRBV3-1 (or the pseudogene TRBV3-2) and J usage is TRBJ1-2; TRBD1 aligns across 10 bases. J was trimmed by 2 bases and V by 4 bases; bases with no gene match: 4. Germline V gene lookup returns CDR1 LGHDT and CDR2 YNNKEL (reference sequence). There are 15 residues in the CDR3. CDR3 DNA: TGTGCCAGCAGCCCCTCGGGACAGGGGAACTATGGCTACACCTTC. Its protein is CASSPSGQGNYGYTF.

CDR3 sequence: CASSFPENYGYTF. CDR3 in DNA: TGCGCCAGCAGCTTCCCAGAAAACTATGGCTACACCTTC. The V call is TRBV5-1, the J call TRBJ1-2, with unresolved D. The length of the CDR3 is 13 residues. Trimming pared 2 bases from V and 2 bases from J, leaving 7 bases between. The germline V gene has CDR1 SGHRS and CDR2 YFSETQ.

The chain employs TRBV18 and TRBJ2-7, with D possibly matching TRBD1 (5 bases). CDR1 and CDR2 from the germline V gene are KGHSH and LQKENI. The CDR3 covers 12 residues. The ends were cut back, 2 bases at V and 7 bases at J, with 9 bases in the middle. In DNA, the CDR3 is TGTGCCAGCTCACCAACAGGCGAGGAGCAGTACGTC. Protein sequence: CASSPTGEEQYV.

The J gene is TRBJ1-2, the V gene TRBV27; 9 nucleotides agree with TRBD1. Trimming cost V 2 bases and J 2 bases; bases outside gene matches: 9. The CDR3 is 17 residues long. Germline-derived CDR1 and CDR2 are MNHEY and SMNVEV (reference sequence). This CDR3 reads CASSLTTGGDRNYGYTF. CDR3 DNA: TGTGCCAGCAGTTTAACGACAGGGGGAGATAGAAACTATGGCTACACCTTC.

V gene TRBV5-5 combines with J gene TRBJ2-3; TRBD2 might be the D (5 bases). The CDR3 contains 14 residues. Trimming cost V 0 bases and J 5 bases, with 10 bases left between them. The V gene's germline CDR1 is SGHKS and CDR2 YYEKEE (reference sequence). As DNA, the CDR3 is TGTGCCAGCAGCTTGGGAGGGAGTGGAGATACGCAGTATTTT. Protein product: CASSLGGSGDTQYF.

This chain links TRBV18 with TRBJ2-2; perhaps TRBD2 as D (6 bases). Germline values: CDR1 KGHSH, CDR2 LQKENI. With 3 bases removed from V and 0 bases from J, the gap between germline ends came to 11 bases. The CDR3 is 16 amino acids. CDR3 region: CASSPGGLTNTGELFF. CDR3 DNA: TGTGCCAGCTCACCCGGAGGGCTTACGAACACCGGGGAGCTGTTTTTT.

V and J are TRBV28 and TRBJ2-2; TRBD1 matches at 7 bases. Trimming removed 8 bases from V and 5 bases from J; junction bases left unmatched: 8. The germline V gene encodes CDR1 MDHEN and CDR2 SYDVKM. The CDR3 contains 14 residues. The CDR3: CASLDRVGTGELFF. CDR3 sequence (DNA): TGTGCCAGCCTTGACAGGGTTGGGACCGGGGAGCTGTTTTTT.

The V gene is TRBV6-5, the J gene TRBJ1-1, with no clear D. V was clipped by 7 bases and J by 4 bases, with 16 bases between them. This CDR3 comprises 14 residues. Germline assignment: CDR1 MNHEY and CDR2 SVGAGI. The CDR3 region has the DNA TGTGCCAGCACTTCGGGAGCCCCACGCACTGAAGCTTTCTTT. This translates into CASTSGAPRTEAFF.

This chain connects TRBV6-5 to TRBJ1-1; 7 bases are a match to TRBD1. V shed 6 bases, J shed 10 bases, and the junction held 14 bases outside the gene matches. The CDR3 runs 14 residues. In germline, CDR1 is MNHEY, CDR2 SVGAGI. DNA for the CDR3: TGTGCCAGCAGCCCCTCGACAGGGTGGATCGGAGCTTTCTTT. Amino acid sequence: CASSPSTGWIGAFF.